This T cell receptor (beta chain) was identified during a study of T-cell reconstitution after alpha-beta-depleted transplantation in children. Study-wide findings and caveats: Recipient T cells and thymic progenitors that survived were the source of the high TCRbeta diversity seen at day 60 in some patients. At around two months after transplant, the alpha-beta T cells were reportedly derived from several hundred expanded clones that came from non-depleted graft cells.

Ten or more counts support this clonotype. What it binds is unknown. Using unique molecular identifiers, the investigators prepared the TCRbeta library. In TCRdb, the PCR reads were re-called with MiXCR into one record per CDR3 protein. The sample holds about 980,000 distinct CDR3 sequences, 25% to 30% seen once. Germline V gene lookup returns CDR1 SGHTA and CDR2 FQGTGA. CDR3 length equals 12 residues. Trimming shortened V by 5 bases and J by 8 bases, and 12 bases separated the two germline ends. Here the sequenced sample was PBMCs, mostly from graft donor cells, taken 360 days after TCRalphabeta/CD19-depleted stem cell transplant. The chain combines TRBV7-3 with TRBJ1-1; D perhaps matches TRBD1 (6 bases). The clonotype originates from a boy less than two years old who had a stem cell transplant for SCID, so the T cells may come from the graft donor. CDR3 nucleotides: TGTGCCAGCAGCCCAGAGGGGGGGGAAGCTTTCTTT. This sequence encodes CASSPEGGEAFF. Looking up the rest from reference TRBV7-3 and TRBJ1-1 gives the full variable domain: GAGVSQTPSNKVTEKGKYVELRCDPISGHTALYWYRQSLGQGPEFLIYFQGTGAADDSGLPNDRFFAVRPEGSVSTLKIQRTERGDSAVYLCASSPEGGEAFFGQGTRLTVV.